What follows are 18 T cell receptor beta chains derived from one specimen sequenced in a study of CD8 T cells in ankylosing spondylitis. One entry per CDR3 protein, called by TCRdb with MiXCR from the 5' RACE reads. The sample contains around 140,000 distinct CDR3 sequences, roughly an eighth of which appear only once. The sample consisted of blood, either unsorted or a sorted T cell fraction (not recorded which). The receptors originated from a female donor with ankylosing spondylitis or in good health (not recorded which).

The V call is TRBV20-1, the J call TRBJ2-7, with D tentatively TRBD1 or TRBD2 (5 bases each). Deletions cut 1 base from V and 2 bases from J, with 15 bases between. Per germline, CDR1 DFQATT and CDR2 SNEGSKA (reference sequence). The CDR3 is made up of 15 amino acids. CDR3 bases: TGCAGTGCTAGAGTTTCAAGGGACGGTCCCTACGAGCAGTACTTC. Translating it yields CSARVSRDGPYEQYF.

This clonotype was observed many times. The chain couples TRBV6-6 to TRBJ1-4; the D gene is possibly TRBD1 (5 bases). CDR3 size: 13 residues. Germline lookup yields CDR1 MNHNY and CDR2 SVGAGI (reference sequence). Trimming left V 7 bases short and J 7 bases short, with 13 bases between. The CDR3 reads CASTPLGGEKLFF. The DNA for the CDR3 is TGTGCCAGCACCCCTCTGGGGGGTGAAAAACTGTTTTTT.

This clonotype was seen many times. The rearrangement links TRBV12-3 or TRBV12-4 to TRBJ1-1; 8 bases are shared with TRBD1. The CDR3 consists of 15 residues. After removal of 7 bases from V and 0 bases from J, the junction contained 7 bases not matched to a gene. In nucleotides, the CDR3 is TGTGCCAGCAAAAAATTCAGGGGGCTGAACACTGAAGCTTTCTTT. It translates to CASKKFRGLNTEAFF.

Notes on this clonotype: One junction end does not reproduce the germline sequence, and a read error may be involved. This sequence joins TRBV10-2 and TRBJ1-2, with D possibly matching TRBD1 (5 bases). The CDR3 loop spans 15 amino acids. Germline CDR1 and CDR2: WSHSY and SAAADI. This CDR3 reads CTSMGQIGENYGYTF. DNA for the CDR3: TGCACCAGCATGGGGCAGATCGGGGAAAACTATGGATACACCTTC.

This clonotype was observed many times. This chain connects TRBV28 to TRBJ2-2; TRBD2 matches 8 bases. Germline CDR1 MDHEN, CDR2 SYDVKM. The CDR3 sequence is 15 residues long. V gave up 4 bases and J gave up 4 bases; unmatched junction bases: 5. DNA for the CDR3: TGTGCCAGCAGTTCCGGGGGGGCAATCACCGGGGAGCTGTTTTTT. As protein: CASSSGGAITGELFF.

This clonotype was counted at least ten times. The chain links TRBV20-1 to TRBJ2-3, with 8 bases that match TRBD2. V shed 3 bases, J shed 2 bases, and the junction held 7 bases outside the gene matches. The CDR3 runs to 15 residues. Germline-derived CDR1 and CDR2 are DFQATT and SNEGSKA (reference sequence). The CDR3 spells CSARGRLANTDTQYF. The CDR3 bases are TGCAGTGCTAGGGGGAGACTAGCGAACACAGATACGCAGTATTTT.

This clonotype has ten or more counts. This chain connects TRBV3-1 to TRBJ1-2; TRBD1 matches at 8 bases. Germline V lookup: CDR1 LGHDT, CDR2 YNNKEL (reference sequence). The V segment lost 1 base and the J segment 8 bases; nucleotides outside the gene matches: 6. The CDR3 is 14 residues long. CDR3 sequence reads: CASSQGPGGSGYTF. CDR3 bases: TGTGCCAGCAGCCAAGGTCCAGGGGGCAGCGGCTACACCTTC.

Many counts were recorded for this clonotype. The rearrangement uses TRBV5-1 and TRBJ2-3; 9 bases line up with TRBD2. This CDR3 contains 15 residues. Looked up from germline, CDR1 is SGHRS and CDR2 is YFSETQ. The V gene end was trimmed by 3 bases and the J gene end by 4 bases; junction bases not matched to a gene: 6. The CDR3 loop is CASSYLAGVADTQYF. In nucleotides, the CDR3 is TGCGCCAGCAGCTACTTAGCGGGAGTGGCAGATACGCAGTATTTT.

This clonotype was recorded many times. J is TRBJ2-3 and V is TRBV5-1; D perhaps matches TRBD2 (6 bases). The CDR3 spans 15 residues. Germline V gene lookup returns CDR1 SGHRS and CDR2 YFSETQ. V was pared by 1 base and J by 5 bases, with 14 bases between. The DNA for the CDR3 is TGCGCCAGCAGCTTGAAGTCTAGCGTCGGAGATACGCAGTATTTT. Amino acid sequence: CASSLKSSVGDTQYF.

This clonotype turned up a few times. The V call is TRBV5-1, the J call TRBJ2-2; D possibly corresponds to TRBD2 (6 bases). CDR3 length: 16 residues. V dropped 3 bases and J dropped 2 bases, with 14 bases sitting between them. Per the germline V gene, CDR1 is SGHRS and CDR2 is YFSETQ. The CDR3 reads CASSSRGSGNTGELFF. In DNA, the CDR3 is TGCGCCAGCAGCTCCCGTGGTAGCGGTAACACCGGGGAGCTGTTTTTT.

This clonotype was seen many times. The chain links TRBV28 to TRBJ2-2; no clear D gene. Germline values: CDR1 MDHEN, CDR2 SYDVKM. V lost 4 bases, J lost 2 bases, and 11 bases lay in between. CDR3 length: 15 amino acids. CDR3 nucleotides: TGTGCCAGCAGTTCAGGAATTCAAAACACCGGGGAGCTGTTTTTT. It encodes CASSSGIQNTGELFF. The complete variable domain, with remaining parts taken from reference TRBV28 and TRBJ2-2, reads DVKVTQSSRYLVKRTGEKVFLECVQDMDHENMFWYRQDPGLGLRLIYFSYDVKMKEKGDIPEGYSVSREKKERFSLILESASTNQTSMYLCASSSGIQNTGELFFGEGSRLTVL.

This clonotype appeared a single time. This could be a read error, since a much larger clone is one nucleotide away. This rearrangement joins TRBV7-2 to TRBJ2-7; unclear D gene. The CDR3 consists of 11 residues. The germline gives CDR1 SGHTA, CDR2 FQGNSA. The CDR3 loop reads CSSSLVREQYF. CDR3 nucleotides: TGTTCCAGCAGCTTAGTTCGCGAGCAGTACTTC.

In its sample, this clonotype was seen many times. A much larger clone is a single base away; this may be a read error. The chain combines TRBV7-2 with TRBJ2-1; 7 nucleotides align to TRBD2. The CDR3 has 13 residues. Germline CDR1 and CDR2: SGHTA and FQGNSA. Germline trimming cut 5 bases from V and 6 bases from J; bases unmatched to any gene: 4. The DNA for the CDR3 is TGTGCCAGCAGCCCCGGGACTACCAATGAGCAGTTCTTC. Protein sequence: CASSPGTTNEQFF.

This clonotype was picked up many times. The chain couples TRBV2 to TRBJ2-2; 14 bases line up with TRBD2. CDR3 size: 15 residues. Germline V CDR1 and CDR2: SNHLY, FYNNEI. With V trimmed by 6 bases and J by 4 bases, 1 base remained unmatched. This chain's CDR3 is CASRGLAGGTGELFF. The CDR3 bases are TGTGCCAGCAGAGGACTAGCGGGGGGCACCGGGGAGCTGTTTTTT.

This clonotype was recorded many times. The J gene is TRBJ2-1, the V gene TRBV9; possible D gene TRBD2, 6 bases. Trimming cost V 2 bases and J 2 bases, with 17 bases left between them. Germline CDR1 is SGDLS and CDR2 is YYNGEE. The CDR3 has 17 amino acids. The CDR3 loop is CASSVGRGTLTYNEQFF. CDR3 sequence (DNA): TGTGCCAGCAGCGTCGGAAGAGGGACTCTTACCTACAATGAGCAGTTCTTC.

This clonotype was seen many times. The genes are TRBV3-1 and TRBJ2-2; D unclear. Deletions cut 0 bases from V and 5 bases from J, with 10 bases between. In germline, CDR1 is LGHDT, CDR2 YNNKEL (reference sequence). The CDR3 loop spans 15 amino acids. The CDR3 sequence is CASSQEGTRTGELFF. The CDR3 bases are TGTGCCAGCAGCCAAGAGGGAACGCGAACCGGGGAGCTGTTTTTT.

This clonotype was observed many times. This chain links TRBV12-3 or TRBV12-4 with TRBJ1-3, with D perhaps matching TRBD1 (6 bases). Deletions cut 4 bases from V and 3 bases from J, with 13 bases between. The CDR3 extends over 15 amino acids. CDR3 sequence: CASSSPYRVGNTIYF. The CDR3, as DNA: TGTGCCAGCAGTTCTCCGTACAGGGTTGGAAACACCATATATTTT.

A note on this clonotype: This may arise from a read error, as a much more abundant clone is one base away. V usage is TRBV5-1 and J usage is TRBJ2-2; no definite D call. V was clipped by 4 bases and J by 3 bases, with 7 bases between them. Germline V gene data show CDR1 as SGHRS and CDR2 as YFSETQ. This CDR3 has 13 residues. The CDR3 nucleotides are TGCGCCAGCAGCATGGGGTACACCGGGGAGCTGTTTTTT. Amino acid sequence: CASSMGYTGELFF.